The 31 T cell receptor beta chains presented below share a single source sample, sequenced in a study of blood T cell repertoires in COVID-19. Libraries were prepared by immunoSEQ multiplex PCR; TCRdb keeps only in-frame clonotypes and omits some of them. The data show about half a million clones, over 75% seen once. The source material was peripheral blood. The receptors come from a human donor in a cohort sampled during active COVID-19.

The chain employs TRBV7-9 and TRBJ2-7; D is unclear. CDR3 size: 12 residues. Deletions cut 5 bases from V and 4 bases from J, with 9 bases between. Germline V gene data show CDR1 as SEHNR and CDR2 as FQNEAQ (reference sequence). This CDR3 reads CASSRAEYEQYF. CDR3 sequence (DNA): TGTGCCAGCAGCAGGGCAGAGTACGAGCAGTACTTC.

Concerning this clone: This CDR3 is also generated by other DNA sequences in the sample. V is TRBV30 and J is TRBJ1-1; no reliable D call. There are 13 residues in the CDR3. The ends were cut back, 0 bases at V and 0 bases at J, with 5 bases in the middle. Germline CDR1 and CDR2: GTSNPN and SVGIG (reference sequence). The CDR3 coding sequence is TGTGCCTGGAGTGTAAGCCTGAACACTGAAGCTTTCTTT. Translation: CAWSVSLNTEAFF.

The chain employs TRBV4-1 and TRBJ2-5, with 11 bases identical to TRBD2. Germline CDR1 MGHRA, CDR2 YSYEKL. The CDR3 runs 16 residues. V dropped 3 bases and J dropped 3; count of bases not matched to a gene: 6. CDR3 sequence (DNA): TGCGCCAGCAGCCAGGATAGCGGGAGGGTGAAAGAGACCCAGTACTTC. This gives the protein CASSQDSGRVKETQYF.

The chain employs TRBV9 and TRBJ2-1, with a tentative D call TRBD2 (6 bases). Germline-derived CDR1 and CDR2 are SGDLS and YYNGEE. This CDR3 comprises 19 residues. Between the trimmed V and J ends, which lost 0 bases and 0 bases, there was a span of 19 bases. CDR3 sequence reads: CASSVGPRSSASSYNEQFF. The CDR3 coding sequence is TGTGCCAGCAGCGTAGGCCCACGGTCTAGCGCGAGCTCCTACAATGAGCAGTTCTTC.

The J gene is TRBJ1-3, the V gene TRBV7-2, with D possibly being TRBD1 (5 bases). CDR1 SGHTA and CDR2 FQGNSA come from the germline V gene. V gave up 1 base and J gave up 0 bases, with 13 bases separating them. CDR3 length: 17 residues. This CDR3 is CASSLGQLAFSGNTIYF. Written as DNA, the CDR3 is TGTGCCAGCAGCTTAGGACAGTTGGCCTTCTCTGGAAACACCATATATTTT.

Concerning this clone: At one boundary the junction diverges from the germline segment, which might be a read error. The V call is TRBV7-7, the J call TRBJ2-7; 7 nucleotides match TRBD2. This CDR3 has 15 residues. Germline assignment: CDR1 SSHAT and CDR2 FNYEAQ (reference sequence). The CDR3 coding sequence is TGTGCTAGCAGCCCGGAGGGCGGGAGAACGGAGGAGCAGTACTTC. It encodes CASSPEGGRTEEQYF. The variable domain in full, with the rest retrieved from reference TRBV7-7 and TRBJ2-7, is GAGVSQSPRYKVTKRGQDVTLRCDPISSHATLYWYQQALGQGPEFLTYFNYEAQPDKSGLPSDRFSAERPEGSISTLTIQRTEQRDSAMYRCASSPEGGRTEEQYFGPGTRLTVT.

The chain joins TRBV28 to TRBJ2-7; 10 bases align to TRBD2. In germline, CDR1 is MDHEN, CDR2 SYDVKM. The CDR3 has 19 residues. V lost 6 bases, J lost 0 bases, and 17 bases stayed unmatched. CDR3 coding DNA: TGTGCCAGCAGCACCCGACTAGCGGGCGCCCTAATGCTCTCCTACGAGCAGTACTTC. Translated: CASSTRLAGALMLSYEQYF.

The chain combines TRBV6-5 with TRBJ1-2, with no clear D. V was trimmed by 6 bases and J by 4 bases, leaving 9 bases between them. This CDR3 region has 12 residues. Germline V gene lookup returns CDR1 MNHEY and CDR2 SVGAGI. The CDR3 loop is CASSPGSYGYTF. The CDR3 DNA reads TGTGCCAGCAGCCCAGGTTCCTATGGCTACACCTTC.

CDR3 loop: CASSLPGLGGSEQYF. CDR3 sequence (DNA): TGTGCCAGTAGCCTCCCGGGACTAGGGGGATCGGAGCAGTACTTC. The rearrangement links TRBV19 to TRBJ2-7; the match to TRBD2 covers 8 bases. The germline V gene has CDR1 LNHDA and CDR2 SQIVND (reference sequence). The CDR3 consists of 15 residues. The J segment lost 7 bases and the V segment lost 6 bases, leaving 14 bases of the junction unmatched.

This clone appeared a few times. V gene TRBV20-1 combines with J gene TRBJ2-1; D is undetermined. Trimming pared 2 bases from V and 9 bases from J, leaving 5 bases between. This CDR3 is 10 amino acids long. Germline CDR1 DFQATT, CDR2 SNEGSKA (reference sequence). The CDR3 DNA follows: TGCAGTGCTAGAACGGTTGAGCAGTTCTTC. It yields the protein CSARTVEQFF.

The chain has TRBV7-9 and TRBJ2-5; maybe TRBD1 (5 bases). The V and J ends lost 2 bases and 2 bases respectively, with 9 bases between them. This CDR3 has 14 amino acids. In germline, CDR1 is SEHNR, CDR2 FQNEAQ (reference sequence). The CDR3 spells CASSLRQPQETQYF. DNA of the CDR3: TGTGCCAGCAGCTTAAGACAGCCTCAAGAGACCCAGTACTTC.

The rearrangement links TRBV30 to TRBJ2-1, with D maybe TRBD2 (6 bases). CDR1 GTSNPN and CDR2 SVGIG come from the germline V gene (reference sequence). Trimming took 2 bases from V and 8 from J, leaving 22 bases between them. The CDR3 totals 16 residues. The CDR3 loop is CAWSWGRLALSDEQFF. DNA of the CDR3: TGTGCCTGGAGTTGGGGAAGGCTAGCGCTCTCCGATGAGCAGTTCTTC. Filled out from reference TRBV30 and TRBJ2-1, the complete variable domain reads SQTIHQWPATLVQPVGSPLSLECTVEGTSNPNLYWYRQAAGRGLQLLFYSVGIGQISSEVPQNLSASRPQDRQFILSSKKLLLSDSGFYLCAWSWGRLALSDEQFFGPGTRLTVL.

V and J are TRBV18 and TRBJ2-2; D gene unclear. The germline V gene has CDR1 KGHSH and CDR2 LQKENI. The CDR3 covers 16 residues. The V end lost 5 bases, the J end lost 0 bases, and 13 bases lay between the germline ends. The CDR3 nucleotides read TGTGCCAGCTCATCTCTAGTAGCCTCGAACACCGGGGAGCTGTTTTTT. Translation: CASSSLVASNTGELFF. The full variable domain, with the rest looked up from reference TRBV18 and TRBJ2-2, is NAGVMQNPRHLVRRRGQEARLRCSPMKGHSHVYWYRQLPEEGLKFMVYLQKENIIDESGMPKERFSAEFPKEGPSILRIQQVVRGDSAAYFCASSSLVASNTGELFFGEGSRLTVL.

V usage is TRBV2 and J usage is TRBJ1-1; the D gene is possibly TRBD1 (5 bases). The CDR3 is 14 amino acids. V was trimmed by 7 bases and J by 0 bases, leaving 12 bases between them. CDR1 and CDR2 from the germline V gene are SNHLY and FYNNEI. DNA of the CDR3: TGTGCCAGCAACGGCCGACAGATGAACACTGAAGCTTTCTTT. This codes for CASNGRQMNTEAFF.

The table lists this clone with a count of one. This chain connects TRBV28 to TRBJ1-4, with 7 bases matching TRBD1. The CDR3 contains 18 residues. Germline V gives CDR1 MDHEN, CDR2 SYDVKM. V shed 6 bases, J shed 0 bases, and the junction held 13 bases outside the gene matches. The CDR3 region is CASSRSRQGRSTNEKLFF. Written as DNA, the CDR3 is TGTGCCAGCAGCCGATCTCGACAGGGACGATCAACTAATGAAAAACTGTTTTTT.

The chain employs TRBV7-2 and TRBJ2-7, with TRBD2 identical over 11 bases. J was trimmed by 2 bases and V by 5 bases; bases with no gene match: 8. Germline values: CDR1 SGHTA, CDR2 FQGNSA. The CDR3 has 16 amino acids. The CDR3 is CASSASIAGGPYEQYF. In DNA form, the CDR3 reads TGTGCCAGCAGCGCCTCAATAGCGGGAGGGCCCTACGAGCAGTACTTC.

This sequence joins TRBV7-2 and TRBJ1-5, with D tentatively TRBD1 (5 bases). Germline values: CDR1 SGHTA, CDR2 FQGNSA. The CDR3 spans 13 residues. V gave up 2 bases and J gave up 6 bases, with 8 bases separating them. In DNA, the CDR3 is TGTGCCAGCAGCTTACAGGGCACTCAGCCCCAGCATTTT. It translates to CASSLQGTQPQHF.

This chain links TRBV15 with TRBJ2-3; 7 bases are a match to TRBD2. V gave up 4 bases and J gave up 3 bases; unmatched junction bases: 7. CDR1 and CDR2 from the germline V gene are LNHNV and YYDKDF (reference sequence). This CDR3 has 15 amino acids. CDR3 loop: CATSKTRETTDTQYF. In DNA, the CDR3 is TGTGCCACCAGCAAAACGCGGGAGACGACAGATACGCAGTATTTT.

The chain carries TRBV5-5 and TRBJ1-6; D is unclear. V was pared by 2 bases and J by 2 bases, with 14 bases between. Looked up from germline, CDR1 is SGHKS and CDR2 is YYEKEE (reference sequence). This CDR3 spans 17 amino acids. CDR3 sequence reads: CASSLTGGLTYNSPLHF. CDR3 sequence (DNA): TGTGCCAGCAGCTTAACCGGAGGATTAACCTATAATTCACCCCTCCACTTT.

The chain employs TRBV7-9 and TRBJ2-2, with TRBD2 as a possible D gene (6 bases). This CDR3 is built from 14 residues. The germline gives CDR1 SEHNR, CDR2 FQNEAQ (reference sequence). Trimming removed 4 bases at V and 6 bases at J, with 12 bases between. The CDR3, as DNA: TGTGCCAGCAGCTCAAGGACTAACCCCGGGGAGCTGTTTTTT. This translates into CASSSRTNPGELFF.

The chain joins TRBV5-4 to TRBJ2-1, with TRBD2 matching over 7 bases. The junction had 6 bases not matched to a gene; V was cut back by 0 bases and J by 0 bases. CDR1 SGHNT and CDR2 YYREEE come from the germline V gene (reference sequence). The CDR3 extends over 17 amino acids. The CDR3 DNA sequence: TGTGCCAGCAGCTTGGAAGGCCGCGGGAGCTCCTACAATGAGCAGTTCTTC. Its protein product is CASSLEGRGSSYNEQFF.

The rearrangement joins TRBV5-1 to TRBJ2-2; TRBD2 matches at 11 bases. CDR1 is SGHRS and CDR2 is YFSETQ in the germline V gene. There are 15 residues in the CDR3. V lost 4 bases and J lost 2; bases outside the gene matches: 1. This CDR3 reads CASSGTSGNTGELFF. The CDR3, as DNA: TGCGCCAGCAGCGGGACTAGCGGAAACACCGGGGAGCTGTTTTTT.

V gene TRBV19 combines with J gene TRBJ1-1, with D tentatively TRBD1 (5 bases). The CDR3 has 15 residues. Germline V gives CDR1 LNHDA, CDR2 SQIVND (reference sequence). The ends were cut back, 3 bases at V and 5 bases at J, with 16 bases in the middle. The chain's CDR3 is CASSINPGRRTEAFF. In DNA, the CDR3 is TGTGCCAGTAGTATCAATCCAGGGAGGAGGACTGAAGCTTTCTTT.

The V gene is TRBV2, the J gene TRBJ2-1; perhaps TRBD1 as D (5 bases). The CDR3 sequence is 14 residues long. Germline V CDR1 and CDR2: SNHLY, FYNNEI. V lost 6 bases and J 4 bases, leaving 13 bases between the germline ends. CDR3 sequence: CASRRTTGYNEQFF. Here the CDR3 DNA reads TGTGCCAGCAGGAGGACCACAGGATACAATGAGCAGTTCTTC.

The chain recombines TRBV29-1 with TRBJ2-7, with 8 bases that match TRBD1. There are 13 residues in the CDR3. Germline V gene data show CDR1 as SQVTM and CDR2 as ANQGSEA. Trimming took 4 bases from V and 5 from J; bases not matched to a gene: 7. CDR3 protein: CSVAGQGADEQYF. DNA for the CDR3: TGCAGCGTTGCCGGGCAGGGGGCCGACGAGCAGTACTTC.

V is TRBV24-1 and J is TRBJ2-1; 9 bases map to TRBD1. Germline values: CDR1 KGHDR, CDR2 SFDVKD. The CDR3 covers 15 residues. Trimming cost V 11 bases and J 1 base; bases outside gene matches: 8. CDR3 nucleotide sequence: TGTGCCAGTTCACAGGGGGCTATATCCTACAATGAGCAGTTCTTC. Protein: CASSQGAISYNEQFF.

The CDR3 here is CASSPSDTTDTQYF. DNA for the CDR3: TGTGCCAGCTCACCAAGTGACACCACAGATACGCAGTATTTT. V usage is TRBV18 and J usage is TRBJ2-3; D is undetermined. The V end was cut by 2 bases, the J end by 2 bases, with 8 bases between. The CDR3 covers 14 residues. In germline, CDR1 is KGHSH, CDR2 LQKENI.

This sequence joins TRBV12-3 or TRBV12-4 and TRBJ2-7; D unclear. V was trimmed by 2 bases and J by 2 bases, leaving 7 bases between them. This CDR3 comprises 13 residues. This CDR3 reads CASSLSPTYEQYF. CDR3 in DNA: TGTGCCAGCAGTTTATCCCCCACCTACGAGCAGTACTTC.

The V and J genes are TRBV18 and TRBJ2-3; TRBD1 might be the D (5 bases). There are 13 residues in the CDR3. Germline V gene sequence: CDR1 KGHSH, CDR2 LQKENI. Trimming stripped 9 bases from V and 6 bases from J, with 16 bases between. CDR3 region: CASRGQAGDTQYF. The CDR3 coding sequence is TGTGCCAGTCGAGGACAAGCAGGGGATACGCAGTATTTT.

The chain carries TRBV7-3 and TRBJ2-6, with no clear D. With 4 bases removed from V and 0 bases from J, the gap between germline ends came to 7 bases. From germline, CDR1 is SGHTA and CDR2 FQGTGA. The CDR3 contains 15 residues. As DNA, the CDR3 is TGTGCCAGCAGCTCCAGGAACTCTGGGGCCAACGTCCTGACTTTC. This codes for CASSSRNSGANVLTF.

The CDR3 here is CASSLYSGSYNEQFF. The CDR3 nucleotides read TGTGCCAGCAGCTTGTATAGCGGTTCCTACAATGAGCAGTTCTTC. The gene calls are TRBV5-8 and TRBJ2-1; D might be TRBD2 (6 bases). Looked up from germline, CDR1 is SGHTS and CDR2 is YDEGEE. The CDR3 spans 15 residues. Trimming cost V 1 base and J 1 base, with 9 bases left between them.